This is a list of T cell receptor beta chains from one sample in a study of beta chain features in type 1 diabetes. Sequencing was performed with immunoSEQ multiplex PCR; in TCRdb, only in-frame clones are kept and a portion is missing. The sample has 150,000 or so clones; 8.5% to 14% are singletons. Sequenced sample: central memory CD4+ T cells from blood. The receptors were gathered from a man between 18 and 29 years old in good health. The CDR3 runs from the conserved cysteine through the conserved F or W. The order of the fields is J gene, V gene, D gene, clone size, CDR3 DNA, CDR3 protein. A D gene is named only where the DNA matches it firmly. Clone size appears in some rows only: once, few, many, or a class for an expanded clone.

j_gene: TRBJ2-7
v_gene: TRBV28
d_gene: TRBD1
abundance: few
CDR3nt: TGTGCCAGCGGCCCGGGACAGACCTACGAGCAGTACTTC
CDR3aa: CASGPGQTYEQYF

j_gene: TRBJ2-7
v_gene: TRBV14
d_gene: TRBD2
abundance: few
CDR3nt: TGTGCCAGCAGCCAAGATCGGGGACTATTGTCCTTC
CDR3aa: CASSQDRGLLSF

j_gene: TRBJ1-3
v_gene: TRBV7-9
d_gene: NA
abundance: few
CDR3nt: TGTGCCAGCAGCCAACAGGGTGGGCCCTCCTCTGGAAACACCATATATTTT
CDR3aa: CASSQQGGPSSGNTIYF

j_gene: TRBJ1-1
v_gene: TRBV29-1
d_gene: NA
abundance: many
CDR3nt: TGCAGCGTGGCGGGTAACAGGGTTAACACTGAAGCTTTCTTT
CDR3aa: CSVAGNRVNTEAFF

j_gene: TRBJ2-1
v_gene: TRBV7-8
d_gene: TRBD2
abundance: few
CDR3nt: TGTGCCAGCAGCTTATTTAGCGGGATAATTTACAATGAGCAGTTCTTC
CDR3aa: CASSLFSGIIYNEQFF

j_gene: TRBJ1-1
v_gene: TRBV19
d_gene: NA
abundance: NA
CDR3nt: TGTGCCAGCACCGGTCACGGGCTGAACACTGAAGCTTTCTTT
CDR3aa: CASTGHGLNTEAFF

j_gene: TRBJ1-5
v_gene: TRBV28
d_gene: NA
abundance: few
CDR3nt: TGTGCCAGCAGGAGGCCAGGGGACAATCAGCCCCAGCATTTT
CDR3aa: CASRRPGDNQPQHF

j_gene: TRBJ2-7
v_gene: TRBV18
d_gene: TRBD1
abundance: few
CDR3nt: TGTGCCAGCTCACCCAGACAGGGTTCCTACGAGCAGTACTTC
CDR3aa: CASSPRQGSYEQYF

j_gene: TRBJ2-7
v_gene: TRBV29-1
d_gene: NA
abundance: few
CDR3nt: TGCAGCGTTGGCCCCAGGGGCGGGAGAGGTTACGAGCAGTACTTC
CDR3aa: CSVGPRGGRGYEQYF

j_gene: TRBJ2-3
v_gene: TRBV18
d_gene: TRBD2
abundance: NA
CDR3nt: TGTGCCAGCTCATCGCTGACTAGCGCGAATCCCCTGAGCACAGATACGCAGTATTTT
CDR3aa: CASSSLTSANPLSTDTQYF

j_gene: TRBJ2-4
v_gene: TRBV27
d_gene: TRBD1
abundance: NA
CDR3nt: TGTGCCAGCAGTTTATCGAGGACAGGGATAGCCAAAAACATTCAGTACTTC
CDR3aa: CASSLSRTGIAKNIQYF

j_gene: TRBJ2-7
v_gene: TRBV14
d_gene: TRBD1
abundance: many
CDR3nt: TGTGCCAGCAGCCAAGCTAGGGGGACAGCCAGCTACGAGCAGTACTTC
CDR3aa: CASSQARGTASYEQYF

j_gene: TRBJ2-3
v_gene: TRBV29-1
d_gene: NA
abundance: few
CDR3nt: TGCAGCGTTGATGGTCCGGGAAGTGGAGATACGCAGTATTTT
CDR3aa: CSVDGPGSGDTQYF

j_gene: TRBJ2-2
v_gene: TRBV4-1
d_gene: NA
abundance: NA
CDR3nt: TGCGCCAGCAGCCAAGGGGGGCGGGCGAACACCGGGGAGCTGTTTTTT
CDR3aa: CASSQGGRANTGELFF

j_gene: TRBJ2-3
v_gene: TRBV25-1
d_gene: TRBD1
abundance: few
CDR3nt: TGTGCCAGCGGCCCGAGGGACAGGGGAACAGATACGCAGTATTTT
CDR3aa: CASGPRDRGTDTQYF

j_gene: TRBJ1-2
v_gene: TRBV30
d_gene: NA
abundance: NA
CDR3nt: TGTGCCTGGGCTACCAGGGCTTCTATGAGGAACACCTTC
CDR3aa: CAWATRASMRNTF

j_gene: TRBJ2-1
v_gene: TRBV7-2
d_gene: TRBD1
abundance: NA
CDR3nt: TGTGCCAGCAGCGCGAGGCGACCTCAGGGGGCAAATGAGCAGTTCTTC
CDR3aa: CASSARRPQGANEQFF

j_gene: TRBJ2-2
v_gene: TRBV4-1
d_gene: TRBD1
abundance: NA
CDR3nt: TGCGCCAGCAGCAAAGCCACAGGGGTAGCCGGGGAGCTGTTTTTT
CDR3aa: CASSKATGVAGELFF

j_gene: TRBJ2-7
v_gene: TRBV7-8
d_gene: NA
abundance: few
CDR3nt: TGTGCCAGCAGCTTAGAGGTGGGCGAGCAGTACTTC
CDR3aa: CASSLEVGEQYF

j_gene: TRBJ2-2
v_gene: TRBV6-5
d_gene: NA
abundance: NA
CDR3nt: TGTGCCAGCAGGCCCGGGAGGAACACCGGGGAGCTGTTTTTT
CDR3aa: CASRPGRNTGELFF

j_gene: TRBJ1-1
v_gene: TRBV11-1
d_gene: NA
abundance: few
CDR3nt: TGTGCCAGCAGCTTAGACGAGAGGAGGACCACTGAAGCTTTCTTT
CDR3aa: CASSLDERRTTEAFF

j_gene: TRBJ2-1
v_gene: TRBV7-7
d_gene: NA
abundance: few
CDR3nt: TGTGCTAGCAGCTTGGGGATCGACAGTAATGAGCAGTTCTTC
CDR3aa: CASSLGIDSNEQFF

j_gene: TRBJ2-5
v_gene: TRBV14
d_gene: NA
abundance: few
CDR3nt: TGTGCCAGCAGCCAAGATCTTGGGGAGACCCAGTACTTC
CDR3aa: CASSQDLGETQYF

j_gene: TRBJ2-7
v_gene: TRBV7-2
d_gene: TRBD2
abundance: few
CDR3nt: TGTGCCAGCAGCTTAGGGGCTAGCGGGAGCCCGGAGGCGTCCGAGCAGTACTTC
CDR3aa: CASSLGASGSPEASEQYF

j_gene: TRBJ2-4
v_gene: TRBV7-2
d_gene: NA
abundance: many
CDR3nt: TGTGCCAGCAGCTTAGACAGGAACATTCAGTACTTC
CDR3aa: CASSLDRNIQYF

j_gene: TRBJ2-1
v_gene: TRBV30
d_gene: NA
abundance: few
CDR3nt: TGTGCCCTCCGGGTCCCTGCTTACAATGAGCAGTTCTTC
CDR3aa: CALRVPAYNEQFF

j_gene: TRBJ2-4
v_gene: TRBV28
d_gene: NA
abundance: few
CDR3nt: TGTGCCACCCGGAGTTCAAACATTCAGTACTTC
CDR3aa: CATRSSNIQYF

j_gene: TRBJ2-7
v_gene: TRBV6-5
d_gene: NA
abundance: few
CDR3nt: TGTGCCAGCAGTTACTTCTACGAGCAGTACTTC
CDR3aa: CASSYFYEQYF

j_gene: TRBJ2-4
v_gene: TRBV7-3
d_gene: TRBD2
abundance: few
CDR3nt: TGTGCCAGCAGCTCGGGACTAGGCAACATTCAGTACTTC
CDR3aa: CASSSGLGNIQYF

j_gene: TRBJ2-2
v_gene: TRBV23-1
d_gene: NA
abundance: NA
CDR3nt: TGCGCCAGCAGTCAAGACGGGACAGCGGGCACCGGGGAGCTGTTTTTT
CDR3aa: CASSQDGTAGTGELFF

j_gene: TRBJ2-1
v_gene: TRBV11-1
d_gene: TRBD1
abundance: NA
CDR3nt: TGTGCCAGCAGCTACTCCCGGACAGGGAAGAATGAGCAGTTCTTC
CDR3aa: CASSYSRTGKNEQFF

j_gene: TRBJ1-1
v_gene: TRBV7-9
d_gene: NA
abundance: NA
CDR3nt: TGTGCCAGCAGCCAAGCCGACAGGAACACTGAAGCTTTCTTT
CDR3aa: CASSQADRNTEAFF